The 21 T cell receptor beta chains presented below share a single source sample, sequenced in a study of sequential checkpoint blockade in melanoma. Repertoires were generated with immunoSEQ multiplex PCR, while TCRdb's copy carries only in-frame clones and drops some. Here the sample spans over a thousand clones, 25% being singletons. Sample treatment: randomized to nivolumab then ipilimumab (arm A) or the reverse (arm B). The source was tumor tissue (inferred from file names), collected from a patient given nivolumab and ipilimumab in sequence. The origin of the receptors is a human donor with melanoma.

The chain uses TRBV19 and TRBJ1-2; D is ambiguous. V was pared by 5 bases and J by 0 bases, with 7 bases between. CDR1 is LNHDA, CDR2 SQIVND, per germline (reference sequence). CDR3 size: 13 residues. CDR3 amino acids: CASSEVPNYGYTF. CDR3 nucleotide sequence: TGTGCCAGTAGTGAGGTCCCTAACTATGGCTACACCTTC.

The rearrangement joins TRBV19 to TRBJ2-3, with TRBD2 as a possible D gene (6 bases). Trimming pared 5 bases from V and 0 bases from J, leaving 15 bases between. The germline V gene encodes CDR1 LNHDA and CDR2 SQIVND (reference sequence). The CDR3 contains 16 residues. CDR3: CASSPRGATSTDTQYF. CDR3 coding DNA: TGTGCCAGTAGTCCGCGGGGCGCGACTAGCACAGATACGCAGTATTTT.

This clone was detected only a few times. The chain combines TRBV11-3 with TRBJ1-4; weak D call: TRBD1 (5 bases). The V and J ends lost 5 bases and 7 bases respectively, with 14 bases between them. CDR3 length: 14 residues. Germline V lookup: CDR1 SGHNT, CDR2 YENEEA. For the CDR3, the DNA is TGTGCCAGCAGCCAAGGAGGGGCTGGTGAAAAACTGTTTTTT. Protein: CASSQGGAGEKLFF.

V and J are TRBV29-1 and TRBJ1-2; weak D call: TRBD1 (6 bases). The length of the CDR3 is 14 residues. The germline gives CDR1 SQVTM, CDR2 ANQGSEA. Deletions cut 4 bases from V and 8 bases from J, with 20 bases between. In DNA form, the CDR3 reads TGCAGCGTTGTTTTATTGACAGGCGGAAGGGGCTACACCTTC. Its protein is CSVVLLTGGRGYTF.

V usage is TRBV11-3 and J usage is TRBJ2-5; tentatively, D is TRBD1 or TRBD2 (5 bases each). Germline CDR1 is SGHNT and CDR2 is YENEEA. CDR3 length: 15 amino acids. The ends were cut back, 2 bases at V and 2 bases at J, with 12 bases in the middle. CDR3 loop: CASSLHGTVQETQYF. CDR3 nucleotide sequence: TGTGCCAGCAGCTTACACGGGACGGTACAAGAGACCCAGTACTTC.

CDR3 DNA sequence: TGCGCCAGCAGTGAGTTTAGGGACACTGAAGCTTTCTTT. Protein: CASSEFRDTEAFF. The rearrangement joins TRBV10-2 to TRBJ1-1; no reliable D call. Germline V gene lookup returns CDR1 WSHSY and CDR2 SAAADI. The CDR3 is 13 residues long. Trimming removed 1 base at V and 3 bases at J, with 6 bases between.

This clone was recorded a few times. The rearrangement joins TRBV9 to TRBJ2-5, with 9 bases aligning to TRBD2. CDR3 length equals 16 residues. The germline V gene has CDR1 SGDLS and CDR2 YYNGEE. J gave up 2 bases and V 0 bases, and 5 bases lay outside the gene matches. The DNA of the CDR3 is TGTGCCAGCAGCGTAGTCGGTAGCGGGAGTCAAGAGACCCAGTACTTC. Amino acids: CASSVVGSGSQETQYF.

This clone rates as large. In nucleotides, the CDR3 is TGTGCCAGTAGCGTCCGCAGCTCCTACAATGAGCAGTTCTTC. Translated, it gives CASSVRSSYNEQFF. This chain joins TRBV19 and TRBJ2-1; D not resolved. The V end was cut by 6 bases, the J end by 0 bases, with 9 bases between. CDR1 LNHDA and CDR2 SQIVND come from the germline V gene (reference sequence). The CDR3 spans 14 residues. The whole variable domain, filled in from reference TRBV19 and TRBJ2-1, reads DGGITQSPKYLFRKEGQNVTLSCEQNLNHDAMYWYRQDPGQGLRLIYYSQIVNDFQKGDIAEGYSVSREKKESFPLTVTSAQKNPTAFYLCASSVRSSYNEQFFGPGTRLTVL.

The chain has TRBV29-1 and TRBJ2-2; a weak D match, TRBD2 (6 bases). The V end lost 3 bases, the J end lost 1 base, and 6 bases lay between the germline ends. CDR3 length: 13 residues. CDR1 is SQVTM, CDR2 ANQGSEA, per germline. This chain's CDR3 is CSVERENTGELFF. Written as DNA, the CDR3 is TGCAGCGTTGAGCGGGAGAACACCGGGGAGCTGTTTTTT.

This chain uses TRBV11-1 with TRBJ2-1, with TRBD1 matching over 9 bases. With 4 bases clipped from V and 6 bases from J, the junction kept 16 bases outside the gene matches. This CDR3 spans 18 amino acids. The germline V gene has CDR1 SGHAT and CDR2 FQDESV (reference sequence). CDR3 residues: CASSYFGQGIWERNEQFF. DNA for the CDR3: TGTGCCAGCAGCTATTTCGGACAGGGGATTTGGGAACGCAATGAGCAGTTCTTC.

By share of the sample, this clone is large. This chain links TRBV6-8 with TRBJ1-1; D is unclear. The CDR3 runs to 13 residues. CDR1 MNHGY and CDR2 SAAAGT come from the germline V gene. The germline V and J ends were trimmed by 0 bases and 1 base, with 3 bases remaining between them. Here the CDR3 reads CASSYSKNTEAFF. DNA of the CDR3: TGTGCCAGCAGTTACTCAAAGAACACTGAAGCTTTCTTT.

The chain combines TRBV9 with TRBJ2-5; D is perhaps TRBD2 (6 bases). This CDR3 contains 14 residues. The germline V and J ends were trimmed by 6 bases and 0 bases, with 12 bases remaining between them. Germline CDR1 reads SGDLS; CDR2 reads YYNGEE. The CDR3 spells CASKGRGHQETQYF. CDR3 DNA sequence: TGTGCCAGCAAGGGGCGGGGCCACCAAGAGACCCAGTACTTC.

The chain uses TRBV16 and TRBJ1-1; D remains unclear. Trimming left V 0 bases short and J 8 bases short, with 13 bases between. This CDR3 comprises 14 residues. Per germline, CDR1 KGHSY and CDR2 FQNENV. The DNA for the CDR3 is TGTGCCAGCAGCCAATCAATCGGGATCGGGGAAGCTTTCTTT. It translates to CASSQSIGIGEAFF.

This clone was observed a handful of times. V usage is TRBV28 and J usage is TRBJ2-5; D remains unclear. With 3 bases removed from V and 3 bases from J, the gap between germline ends came to 8 bases. CDR3 length: 13 amino acids. The germline CDR1 and CDR2 sequences are MDHEN and SYDVKM. CDR3 in amino acids: CASSLRGEETQYF. CDR3 DNA: TGTGCCAGCAGTTTGAGAGGAGAAGAGACCCAGTACTTC.

This clone has a handful of counts. Here the CDR3 DNA reads TGCGCCAGCAGCCAACTAGCGGGAATCTACGAGCAGTACTTC. As protein: CASSQLAGIYEQYF. V and J are TRBV1 and TRBJ2-7; the table's TRBD2 call for D was not verified on the DNA. TRBV1 has pseudogene status. CDR3 length: 14 residues.

The chain is built from TRBV11-3 and TRBJ1-3; possible D gene TRBD1, 5 bases. Germline CDR1 reads SGHNT; CDR2 reads YENEEA. The CDR3 is made up of 15 amino acids. Deletions cut 3 bases from V and 0 bases from J, with 9 bases between. As DNA, the CDR3 is TGTGCCAGCAGCTTCCGGGGGGGCTCTGGAAACACCATATATTTT. Translation: CASSFRGGSGNTIYF.

J is TRBJ1-2 and V is TRBV18; 7 nucleotides match TRBD1. This CDR3 spans 18 amino acids. Germline V gene data show CDR1 as KGHSH and CDR2 as LQKENI. With 5 bases clipped from V and 5 bases from J, the junction kept 20 bases outside the gene matches. DNA for the CDR3: TGTGCCAGCTCAGACTACAGGGGCGCGCCTCCTGGTGTATATGGCTACACCTTC. Its protein product is CASSDYRGAPPGVYGYTF.

By share, this clone ranks as medium-sized (0.01 to 0.1%). CDR3 nucleotides: TGCGCCAGCAGCCAAGATCTCCGGGAACAATCCTACGAGCAGTACTTC. It is translated as CASSQDLREQSYEQYF. The chain couples TRBV23-1 to TRBJ2-7; tentative D call: TRBD2 (5 bases). TRBV23-1 carries the ORF label, with uncertain function. The CDR3 has 16 amino acids. Deletions cut 6 bases from V and 1 base from J, with 19 bases between.

This sequence joins TRBV25-1 and TRBJ1-2; no definite D call. The V end lost 4 bases, the J end lost 4 bases, and 7 bases lay between the germline ends. CDR3 size: 12 residues. Germline-derived CDR1 and CDR2 are MGHDK and SYGVNS. For the CDR3, the DNA is TGTGCCAGCAGTGGAGGGTTCTATGGCTACACCTTC. Protein: CASSGGFYGYTF.

This clone qualifies as medium-sized (0.01 to 0.1%). The chain joins TRBV23-1 to TRBJ2-3; 7 positions match TRBD1. TRBV23-1 is placed among ORFs of uncertain function. After removal of 6 bases from V and 1 base from J, the junction contained 4 bases not matched to a gene. This CDR3 has 14 amino acids. The CDR3 DNA follows: TGCGCCAGCAGCCAAGACAGGGGCACAGATACGCAGTATTTT. Translation: CASSQDRGTDTQYF.

This clone has just a few counts. V gene TRBV6-8 combines with J gene TRBJ2-6; D tentatively fits TRBD1 or TRBD2 (5 bases each). The CDR3 has 18 amino acids. V was cut by 2 bases and J by 1 base, with 15 bases left in between. Germline V gene data show CDR1 as MNHGY and CDR2 as SAAAGT. CDR3 residues: CASSYRDDWGSGANVLTF. CDR3 in DNA: TGTGCCAGCAGTTACCGGGACGACTGGGGGTCTGGGGCCAACGTCCTGACTTTC.